A single T cell receptor (beta chain) is shown here with its context. Profiling relied on immunoSEQ multiplex PCR, and the TCRdb table lists in-frame clones only, not all of them. This sample yields under 50,000 clones, of which roughly nine tenths are seen a single time; 0.37% belongs to the top ten. This record belongs to a study of T cell changes during pregnancy in multiple sclerosis. This CDR3 contains 12 residues. With 1 base removed from V and 6 bases from J, the gap between germline ends came to 6 bases. The germline gives CDR1 LGHNA, CDR2 YNFKEQ. J is TRBJ1-2 and V is TRBV4-2; D unclear. Sample: CD4+ T cells from peripheral blood mononuclear cells, taken in the second trimester of pregnancy. The sequence was obtained from a female donor in good health, enrolled as a control in a pregnancy study. CDR3 loop: CASSQVQNGYTF. In DNA, the CDR3 is TGTGCCAGCAGCCAAGTTCAGAATGGCTACACCTTC.